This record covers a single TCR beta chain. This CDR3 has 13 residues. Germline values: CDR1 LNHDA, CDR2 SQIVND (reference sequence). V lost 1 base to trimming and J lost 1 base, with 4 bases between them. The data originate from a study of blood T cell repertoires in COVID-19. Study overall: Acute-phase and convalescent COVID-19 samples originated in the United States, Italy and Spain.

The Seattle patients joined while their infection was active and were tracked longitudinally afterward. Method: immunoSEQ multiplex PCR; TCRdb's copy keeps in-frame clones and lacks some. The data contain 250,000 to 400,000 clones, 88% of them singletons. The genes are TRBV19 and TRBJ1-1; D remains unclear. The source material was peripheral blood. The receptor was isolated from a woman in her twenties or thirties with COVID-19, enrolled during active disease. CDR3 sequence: CASSIVKNTEAFF. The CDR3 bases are TGTGCCAGTAGTATAGTCAAGAACACTGAAGCTTTCTTT.